One TCR beta chain is described in this entry. Original processing methods: Reference gene primer amplification gave estimated nucleated cell counts. TCRdb's table, derived via immunoSEQ multiplex PCR, lists solely in-frame clones and lacks some. V, J and clone size reflect that table, while D and trimming were determined from the DNA. The sample has 250,000 to 350,000 clones; about 82% are singletons. This record belongs to a study of blood T cell repertoires in COVID-19. Study-wide context: Acute and convalescent COVID-19 samples came from the United States, Italy and Spain. Nucleic acid was either cDNA or gDNA, and it came from T cells, B-cell-depleted T cells, or PBMCs.

Per the germline V gene, CDR1 is GTSNPN and CDR2 is SVGIG (reference sequence). Deletions cut 2 bases from V and 6 bases from J, with 13 bases between. This CDR3 region has 13 residues. This sequence originates from a woman aged 45-65 years with acute or convalescent COVID-19. Sequenced input: peripheral blood. This rearrangement joins TRBV30 to TRBJ1-1; TRBD1 might be the D (5 bases). The CDR3, as DNA: TGTGCCTGGAGTACCCCTTGGGGCGCTGAAGCTTTCTTT. It encodes CAWSTPWGAEAFF. Drawing the rest from reference TRBV30 and TRBJ1-1, the complete variable domain is SQTIHQWPATLVQPVGSPLSLECTVEGTSNPNLYWYRQAAGRGLQLLFYSVGIGQISSEVPQNLSASRPQDRQFILSSKKLLLSDSGFYLCAWSTPWGAEAFFGQGTRLTVV.